These 18 T cell receptor beta chains originate from one sample sequenced in a study of response to subunit inactivated influenza vaccine. One entry per CDR3 protein results from TCRdb running MiXCR on the RT-PCR reads. The profile shows 450,000 to 600,000 distinct CDR3 sequences, approximately 6.9% of them singletons. Sequenced material: PBMCs from blood, taken 23 to 25 months after vaccination. The source is a man between 45 and 75 years old who received an inactivated influenza vaccine.

V and J are TRBV9 and TRBJ1-1; 7 nucleotides line up with TRBD1. Losses at the gene ends were 3 bases for V and 2 bases for J; bases not matched to a gene: 4. From germline, CDR1 is SGDLS and CDR2 YYNGEE. The CDR3 sequence is 14 residues long. The CDR3 spells CASSDGQANTEAFF. CDR3 bases: TGTGCCAGCAGCGATGGACAGGCTAACACTGAAGCTTTCTTT.

The rearrangement links TRBV4-1 to TRBJ2-3; 9 bases are shared with TRBD1. J lost 0 bases, V lost 3 bases, and 13 bases had no gene match. CDR1 and CDR2 (germline): MGHRA, YSYEKL. The CDR3 length is 19 residues. The CDR3 DNA follows: TGCGCCAGCAGCCAGAGGGTCCCCTGGACAGGGGCGAGCACAGATACGCAGTATTTT. It encodes CASSQRVPWTGASTDTQYF.

This chain uses TRBV29-1 with TRBJ2-3, with 8 bases matching TRBD2. Unmatched junction bases numbered 7, after V lost 3 bases and J lost 2 bases. The CDR3 sequence is 15 residues long. Germline V gives CDR1 SQVTM, CDR2 ANQGSEA. DNA of the CDR3: TGCAGCGTTGATATCCGCGGGGGGTTCACAGATACGCAGTATTTT. Translation gives CSVDIRGGFTDTQYF.

This clonotype was recorded a few times. V and J are TRBV7-2 and TRBJ1-4; maybe TRBD1 (5 bases). Germline V lookup: CDR1 SGHTA, CDR2 FQGNSA. CDR3 length: 13 amino acids. The V end was cut by 0 bases, the J end by 10 bases, with 9 bases between. The CDR3 reads CASSLARRGKLFF. As DNA, the CDR3 is TGTGCCAGCAGCTTAGCGCGGAGGGGAAAACTGTTTTTT.

This clonotype was seen a handful of times. The chain has TRBV2 and TRBJ2-7; D is ambiguous. The CDR3 loop spans 13 amino acids. Trimming pared 6 bases from V and 2 bases from J, leaving 11 bases between. Germline V gene sequence: CDR1 SNHLY, CDR2 FYNNEI. CDR3 in DNA: TGTGCCAGCAGAGGTTTATCGACCTACGAGCAGTACTTC. Amino acids: CASRGLSTYEQYF. Full variable domain (rest looked up from reference TRBV2 and TRBJ2-7): EPEVTQTPSHQVTQMGQEVILRCVPISNHLYFYWYRQILGQKVEFLVSFYNNEISEKSEIFDDQFSVERPDGSNFTLKIRSTKLEDSAMYFCASRGLSTYEQYFGPGTRLTVT.

The V gene is TRBV10-3, the J gene TRBJ2-5; 12 bases agree with TRBD2. Losses at the gene ends were 2 bases for V and 7 bases for J; bases not matched to a gene: 8. The germline gives CDR1 ENHRY, CDR2 SYGVKD. This CDR3 has 16 amino acids. CDR3 sequence (DNA): TGTGCCATCAGTGAGACAAGACTAGCGGGGGCTACGACCCAGTACTTC. Its translation is CAISETRLAGATTQYF.

This clonotype was seen a few times. This may stem from a read error, because a much larger clone lies one nucleotide away. The gene calls are TRBV29-1 and TRBJ2-1, with D possibly matching TRBD2 (6 bases). The germline V and J ends were trimmed by 5 bases and 5 bases, with 13 bases remaining between them. CDR1 SQVTM and CDR2 ANQGSEA come from the germline V gene. The CDR3 spans 13 residues. Here the CDR3 reads CSVRREANNEQFF. The CDR3, as DNA: TGCAGCGTTCGGCGGGAAGCGAACAATGAGCAGTTCTTC.

Note on this clonotype: A much larger clonotype is one base distant, so this may be a read error. V gene TRBV5-1 combines with J gene TRBJ2-5; D unresolved. This CDR3 comprises 14 residues. CDR1 is SGHRS, CDR2 YFSETQ, per germline. Trimming pared 0 bases from V and 2 bases from J, leaving 8 bases between. CDR3 DNA: TGCGCCAGCAGCTTGGTCAAATGGCAAGAGACCCAGTACTTC. Its protein is CASSLVKWQETQYF. Full variable domain (outside the CDR3, taken from reference TRBV5-1 and TRBJ2-5): KAGVTQTPRYLIKTRGQQVTLSCSPISGHRSVSWYQQTPGQGLQFLFEYFSETQRNKGNFPGRFSGRQFSNSRSEMNVSTLELGDSALYLCASSLVKWQETQYFGPGTRLLVL.

This sequence joins TRBV20-1 and TRBJ2-5, with 12 bases lining up with TRBD2. Germline trimming cut 5 bases from V and 4 bases from J; bases unmatched to any gene: 8. The CDR3 is 15 residues long. Germline loops: CDR1 DFQATT, CDR2 SNEGSKA (reference sequence). As DNA, the CDR3 is TGCAGTGCTGGGGGGGCTAGCGGGAGGGCAGAGACCCAGTACTTC. Encoded protein: CSAGGASGRAETQYF.

The V and J genes are TRBV19 and TRBJ2-1; D possibly uses TRBD1 or TRBD2 (7 bases each). This CDR3 has 15 amino acids. V lost 3 bases and J lost 8, with 17 bases in between. Germline lookup yields CDR1 LNHDA and CDR2 SQIVND (reference sequence). The CDR3 is CASSILRGRAHEQFF. The CDR3 DNA follows: TGTGCCAGTAGTATTCTCAGGGGGAGGGCCCATGAGCAGTTCTTC.

The table lists this clonotype with many counts. This chain uses TRBV21-1 with TRBJ1-1. TRBV21-1 is deemed a pseudogene. The CDR3 length is 13 residues. CDR3 in DNA: TGTGCCGCCCGATTGAAGGTGCAGAGTGAAGCTTTCTTT. This gives the protein CAARLKVQSEAFF.

This chain joins TRBV9 and TRBJ2-2; no firm D call. CDR3 length: 16 amino acids. The germline V and J ends were trimmed by 3 bases and 7 bases, with 19 bases remaining between them. Germline assignment: CDR1 SGDLS and CDR2 YYNGEE. The CDR3 bases are TGTGCCAGCAGCGCCACTGGCGGCCCAAGGGTCGGGGAGCTGTTTTTT. Its protein is CASSATGGPRVGELFF.

This clonotype was detected only a few times. The chain is built from TRBV25-1 and TRBJ1-2; D possibly corresponds to TRBD1 (5 bases). The CDR3 totals 14 residues. The germline V and J ends were trimmed by 3 bases and 6 bases, with 14 bases remaining between them. Germline V CDR1 and CDR2: MGHDK, SYGVNS. The CDR3 sequence is CASSDPAGHNGYTF. CDR3 bases: TGTGCCAGCAGTGATCCAGCGGGGCACAATGGCTACACCTTC.

This clonotype was detected many times. V is TRBV10-3 and J is TRBJ2-3; 9 bases agree with TRBD2. The V and J ends lost 5 bases and 1 base, in that order; junction bases with no gene match: 1. The CDR3 spans 14 residues. Germline V lookup: CDR1 ENHRY, CDR2 SYGVKD. Here the CDR3 reads CAISTSGRTDTQYF. The CDR3 nucleotides read TGTGCCATCAGTACTAGCGGGCGCACAGATACGCAGTATTTT.

The rearrangement uses TRBV20-1 and TRBJ1-5, with a possible D match to TRBD1 (5 bases). The germline V and J ends were trimmed by 3 bases and 4 bases, with 13 bases remaining between them. Germline values: CDR1 DFQATT, CDR2 SNEGSKA (reference sequence). This CDR3 region has 14 residues. CDR3 region: CSASLGGENQPQHF. The CDR3 nucleotides read TGCAGTGCTAGCCTTGGGGGGGAAAATCAGCCCCAGCATTTT.

The chain uses TRBV10-3 and TRBJ2-2; TRBD1 matches at 11 bases. Per the germline V gene, CDR1 is ENHRY and CDR2 is SYGVKD. V was clipped by 0 bases and J by 6 bases; unmatched bases: 12. The CDR3 contains 19 residues. CDR3 nucleotides: TGTGCCATCAGTGAGTCGATCGTCGGGACAGGGGGAGGAGCCGGGGAGCTGTTTTTT. The encoded protein is CAISESIVGTGGGAGELFF.

The chain links TRBV11-3 to TRBJ2-1; perhaps D is TRBD1 or TRBD2 (5 bases each). The V gene's germline CDR1 is SGHNT and CDR2 YENEEA. The ends were cut back, 3 bases at V and 6 bases at J, with 12 bases in the middle. The CDR3 is 14 amino acids. CDR3 sequence reads: CASSFRDGSNEQFF. The CDR3 DNA follows: TGTGCCAGCAGCTTCCGGGACGGATCCAATGAGCAGTTCTTC.

This clonotype was found a few times. V usage is TRBV28 and J usage is TRBJ2-7; 10 bases agree with TRBD2. The germline CDR1 and CDR2 sequences are MDHEN and SYDVKM. CDR3 size: 16 residues. J was trimmed by 5 bases and V by 3 bases; bases with no gene match: 10. CDR3 nucleotides: TGTGCCAGCAGTTTTTCTCTAGCGGGAGTACCCCACGAGCAGTACTTC. It encodes CASSFSLAGVPHEQYF.